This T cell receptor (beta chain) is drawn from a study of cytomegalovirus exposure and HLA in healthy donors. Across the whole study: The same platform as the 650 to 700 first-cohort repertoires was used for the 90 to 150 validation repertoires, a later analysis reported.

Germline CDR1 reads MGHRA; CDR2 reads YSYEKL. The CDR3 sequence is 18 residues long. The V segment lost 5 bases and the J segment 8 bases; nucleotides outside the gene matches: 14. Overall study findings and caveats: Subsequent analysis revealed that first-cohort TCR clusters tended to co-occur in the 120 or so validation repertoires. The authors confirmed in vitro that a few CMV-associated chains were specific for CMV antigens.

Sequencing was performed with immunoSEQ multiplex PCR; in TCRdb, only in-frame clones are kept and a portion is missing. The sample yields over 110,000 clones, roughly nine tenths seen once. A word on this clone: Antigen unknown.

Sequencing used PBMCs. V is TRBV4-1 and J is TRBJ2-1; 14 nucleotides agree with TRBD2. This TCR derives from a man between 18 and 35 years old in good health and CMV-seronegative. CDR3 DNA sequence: TGCGCCAGCAGCGCAGGGAGACTAGCGGGAGGGCCCTCCCATGAGCAGTTCTTC. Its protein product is CASSAGRLAGGPSHEQFF.